The present entry profiles one T cell receptor beta chain with its context. This clone came up a few times. What antigen it recognizes has not been identified. Per-nucleotide qualities are absent, and no much larger clonotype sits a single base away. The CDR3 runs 15 residues from the cysteine to the phenylalanine. Only the CDR3 DNA stays, 45 bases, in frame from base 1. V and J lose 4 bases and 2 bases, and a span of 15 bases separates them. CDR1 and CDR2 are read off the germline V gene as SGHRS and YFSETQ. The entire amount of isolated RNA was reverse transcribed using the High Capacity cDNA Reverse Transcription Kit, so the sequenced TCRB transcripts were expressed ones. Deep immunoSEQ sequencing was applied to naive, central memory and regulatory T cell samples, giving an average of roughly 3.5 million total reads per sample. After sorted cells were lysed in RLT buffer, RNA was extracted with DNase-treated RNeasy Micro or Mini kits, with the choice depending on cell number. To prevent cross-contamination, every cell subset was processed on its own, while patient and healthy donor samples were processed together. The immunoSEQ multiplex PCR was used to amplify TCRB sequences from cDNA, generating 87-bp fragments that spanned the CDR3 region. The amplicons were sequenced using the Illumina HiSeq platform. As for the authors' bioinformatics: Synthetic template baselines were used to correct PCR bias computationally, reads within Hamming distance 2 were collapsed together, and singletons that could not be merged were discarded. Reads were aligned to IMGT to assign V, D and J genes, CDR3 length, and insertions or deletions at six rearrangement sites. Within each subset, clonotype counts were normalized to the number of sorted cells before true diversity and Gini coefficients were calculated with the tcR R package. The overlap coefficient, calculated on TCRB nucleotide sequences, was used to quantify repertoire sharing. Out-of-frame TCRB sequences from naive cells were analyzed to stand in for the pre-selection repertoire. The table was pulled from immuneACCESS by TCRdb, which kept in-frame rearrangements only. Such tables lose some clones; where checked, under half of the loss comes from unresolved V genes, and the rest has no known cause. Clone size and the V and J calls come from that table; the DNA yielded D and trimming. Across this sample there are 500,000 to 700,000 clones, with 15% seen only once. Clones ranked in the top ten supply under 0.095% of the sample.

Each donor gave one peripheral blood draw, around 0.12 L on average, collected into heparinised tubes. A BD FACSAria II was used to sort naive, central memory, regulatory and stem cell-like memory CD4+ T cells with a panel that included CD45RO, CCR7, CD25, CD127, CD95 and CD27. A purity above 95% was achieved for all sorted populations. Right away, PBMCs were isolated by Lymphoprep density gradient centrifugation and were stained directly, with no culture step. So that batch effects would be minimized, each experiment stained and sorted samples in pairs, pairing one healthy donor with one patient. This entry comes from a study of beta chain features in type 1 diabetes (dated by TCRdb to the late 2010s). Looking at the study overall: Mean age, gender distribution, total cell number and subset yield did not differ between patients and healthy donors. The study compared the TCRB repertoires of sorted circulating CD4+ T cell subsets in recently diagnosed type 1 diabetes patients with those in matched healthy donors. Regulatory and stem cell-like memory subsets were isolated from only 8 patients and about 8 healthy donors, whereas naive and central memory subsets came from all 30 or so donors. A total of 107,917,701 sorted cells were examined across all samples, and the number of cells per subset was strongly correlated with RNA yield. Overall results and qualifications from the work: At VDJ recombination sites, type 1 diabetes patients had fewer insertions and more deleted nucleotides, which implies abnormalities in thymic rearrangement. A moderate but significant shortening of TCRB CDR3 length was observed in type 1 diabetes patients in all four CD4+ subsets. Shorter templates might have been favored by PCR, but patient and control samples were amplified and corrected together, so both groups would have been affected equally by any skew. Naive, central memory and regulatory TCRB repertoires appeared to be more alike among patients than among healthy donors. HLA sub-analyses involved small numbers of individuals, so any influence of HLA type on TCRB rearrangement remained unresolved. Because cDNA was sequenced instead of genomic DNA, activated cells with high expression could be over-represented, although the groups did not differ in activation or CD3 levels.

Material for sequencing was naive CD4+ T cells from blood. What the cell subset or site label conveys for this sample: true naive CD4+ T cells. This receptor was obtained from a man aged 18 to 30 in good health. The chain is made from TRBV5-1 and TRBJ2-5, and perhaps TRBD2 as D gene, on 6 matching bases. The DNA sequence is given as TGCGCCAGCAGCCTGGGAGGTTCGTGGCAAGAGACCCAGTACTTC. This codes for CASSLGGSWQETQYF.